This T cell receptor (beta chain) was identified in a study of blood T cell repertoires in COVID-19. About the study: Collection of acute and convalescent COVID-19 samples took place in the United States, Italy and Spain. The analysed material was cDNA or gDNA that came from T cells, B-cell-depleted T cells, or PBMCs.

Germline V gene data show CDR1 as SNHLY and CDR2 as FYNNEI. The CDR3 extends over 12 amino acids. Trimming took 7 bases from V and 5 from J, leaving 6 bases between them. As processed by the authors: Nucleated cell counts were estimated from reference gene primer amplification. TCRdb's table, derived via immunoSEQ multiplex PCR, lists solely in-frame clones and lacks some. V and J calls plus clone size are reproduced from that table; the DNA served to infer D and trimming. The profile shows 50,000 to 65,000 clones, 80% to 90% of them singletons. The chain recombines TRBV2 with TRBJ1-6; D gene unclear. What was sequenced was peripheral blood. This clonotype was sampled from a woman in her sixties or seventies with acute or convalescent COVID-19. CDR3 sequence: CASTPDNSPLHF. CDR3 coding DNA: TGTGCCAGCACCCCCGATAATTCACCCCTCCACTTT.